A selection of T cell receptor beta chains follows, all from one sample in a study of blood T cell repertoires in COVID-19. The protocol was immunoSEQ multiplex PCR, while the TCRdb copy is restricted to in-frame clones and leaves out a portion. The repertoire holds approximately 250,000 clones, about nine tenths seen once, with 1.5% to 2% in the top ten. Sequenced input: peripheral blood. The receptors derive from a woman in her sixties or seventies who had recovered from COVID-19. Each CDR3 is given with its conserved first and last residue. The D gene is left open where the match is weak. Only some rows state a clone size, as once, few, many or a class for expanded clones.

DNA	CDR3	J	V	D	size
TGTGCCAGCAGCCAAGAATCCCGGGAGAACACTGAAGCTTTCTTT	CASSQESRENTEAFF	TRBJ1-1	TRBV4-2	-	-
TGTGCCAGCAGCCTAAACCCGGACACCATCTATGGCTACACCTTC	CASSLNPDTIYGYTF	TRBJ1-2	TRBV6-5	-	-
TGTGCCAGCAGCCGGGACAGCGACTATGGCTACACCTTC	CASSRDSDYGYTF	TRBJ1-2	TRBV7-9	TRBD1	few
TGTGCCAGCAGTCGGGGAAGGGCTGAAGCTTTCTTT	CASSRGRAEAFF	TRBJ1-1	TRBV6-5	-	-
TGTGCCACCAGTGATGGGCGGAGGGGGCGGAGACAGCCCCAGCATTTT	CATSDGRRGRRQPQHF	TRBJ1-5	TRBV24-1	TRBD1	once
TGTGCCAGCAGTGAAGGACAAAACTATGGCTACACCTTC	CASSEGQNYGYTF	TRBJ1-2	TRBV25-1	-	-
TGTGCCAGTAGTCCGGGACAACTAGGTAGCTACGAGCAGTACTTC	CASSPGQLGSYEQYF	TRBJ2-7	TRBV19	-	once
TGTGCCAGCAGTTACGGGACTAGCGCGAATACGCAGTATTTT	CASSYGTSANTQYF	TRBJ2-3	TRBV6-2/TRBV6-3	TRBD2	-
TGTGCCAGCAGCTTAGGGCGGACAGGGGGACTGTTTTTT	CASSLGRTGGLFF	TRBJ1-4	TRBV11-2	TRBD1	-
TGTGCCAGCAGTTACTCCTTAACAGGGTTGGGCGGGGAGCTGTTTTTT	CASSYSLTGLGGELFF	TRBJ2-2	TRBV6-5	-	-
TGTGCCAGTAGGCCTCCGGGACAGGGAATAGGAGGCTACACCTTC	CASRPPGQGIGGYTF	TRBJ1-2	TRBV19	TRBD1	-
TGCGCCAGCAGTGGGAGGGTCCAAGAGACCCAGTACTTC	CASSGRVQETQYF	TRBJ2-5	TRBV5-1	TRBD2	-
TGTGCCAGCAGTACATTCCACGAGCAGTACTTC	CASSTFHEQYF	TRBJ2-7	TRBV12-3/TRBV12-4	-	once
TGTGCCAGCAGCCCACGGACAGGAGGTAGCTCCTATAATTCACCCCTCCACTTT	CASSPRTGGSSYNSPLHF	TRBJ1-6	TRBV11-2	TRBD1	-
TGTGCCAGCAGTTTGTACAGGACCACCCCCTACTTC	CASSLYRTTPYF	TRBJ2-7	TRBV12-3/TRBV12-4	-	-
TGTGCCAGCAGCATTGGACAGGGGGGAGAAAAACTGTTTTTT	CASSIGQGGEKLFF	TRBJ1-4	TRBV9	TRBD1	-
TGTGCCAGCAGCTTAGCGGAAACAGGGATTCGTGGCTACACCTTC	CASSLAETGIRGYTF	TRBJ1-2	TRBV7-2	-	-
TGTGCCAGCTCACCGACTAGCGCGGACACAGATACGCAGTATTTT	CASSPTSADTDTQYF	TRBJ2-3	TRBV18	TRBD2	few
TGCAGCGTTGCGACAGGGGACGAGCAGTACTTC	CSVATGDEQYF	TRBJ2-7	TRBV29-1	TRBD1	-
TGTGCCAGCAGCGTCCTATCCAATGAGCAGTTCTTC	CASSVLSNEQFF	TRBJ2-1	TRBV7-2	-	-
TGTGCCAGCAGCTCCATGGGAGAGACAGGGGACACCGGGGAGCTGTTTTTT	CASSSMGETGDTGELFF	TRBJ2-2	TRBV13	TRBD1	-
TGTGCCAGCAGCTCCCAGGGGAACACCATATATTTT	CASSSQGNTIYF	TRBJ1-3	TRBV5-6	-	-
TGTGCCAGCAGCGGGGGACAGGGGGACTATGGCTACACCTTC	CASSGGQGDYGYTF	TRBJ1-2	TRBV9	TRBD1	-
TGTGCCAGCTCTACCGGGACAGAAGAGACCCAGTACTTC	CASSTGTEETQYF	TRBJ2-5	TRBV6-5	TRBD1	-
TGTGCCAGCAGCCAAGCTTACGAGCAGTACTTC	CASSQAYEQYF	TRBJ2-7	TRBV3-1/TRBV3-2	-	few
TGTGCCAGCAGTTACCTATGGGGGGGGCAGCACAATGAGCAGTTCTTC	CASSYLWGGQHNEQFF	TRBJ2-1	TRBV6-5	-	-
TGTGCCAGCAGCCTAACACTAGCGGGGGGGCAGGAGACCCAGTACTTC	CASSLTLAGGQETQYF	TRBJ2-5	TRBV9	TRBD2	-
TGTGCCAGCAGCTTATTAGTAGGGGGCGGTATCGGGGAGCTGTTTTTT	CASSLLVGGGIGELFF	TRBJ2-2	TRBV7-2	TRBD1	-
TGTGCCAGCAGCCAATCTTTACTCCATGGCTACACCTTC	CASSQSLLHGYTF	TRBJ1-2	TRBV7-2	-	once
TGTGCCAGCAGCTTTGAGCAGAACACTGAAGCTTTCTTT	CASSFEQNTEAFF	TRBJ1-1	TRBV11-3	-	few
TGTGCCAGCAGCCAAGAGATCGGCAGGGTAAATCAGCCCCAGCATTTT	CASSQEIGRVNQPQHF	TRBJ1-5	TRBV4-2	-	once
TGTGCCAGTAGTATTTTTGAGTCGGGGGTACGGGAGACCCAGTACTTC	CASSIFESGVRETQYF	TRBJ2-5	TRBV19	-	-
TGTGCCAGCAGCCAAGTTGCGGGGGGGCCCCGTTTTTACAATGAGCAGTTCTTC	CASSQVAGGPRFYNEQFF	TRBJ2-1	TRBV4-2	TRBD2	few
TGTGCCAGCAGCTTAGTCGAGGCATTGGGGACCCAGTACTTC	CASSLVEALGTQYF	TRBJ2-5	TRBV7-6	-	once